A single sample is the source of the 4 T cell receptor beta chains below, sequenced in a study of CD8 T cell repertoires and HIV-1 epitope variants. Clones were sequenced by immunoSEQ multiplex PCR, and TCRdb holds only the in-frame ones, with some missing. The sample lists some 4,900 clones; around 66% were seen once. Their cognate antigens are unknown. What was sequenced was cultured CD8+ T cells derived from PBMCs. The source of these receptors is a male donor with HIV.

The chain recombines TRBV2 with TRBJ2-5; 8 bases align to TRBD2. Germline trimming cut 6 bases from V and 2 bases from J; bases unmatched to any gene: 8. Germline V gene data show CDR1 as SNHLY and CDR2 as FYNNEI. The CDR3 runs 15 residues. The CDR3 region has the DNA TGTGCCAGCAGCAGGGGTAGCGGGGCACAAGAGACCCAGTACTTC. The encoded protein is CASSRGSGAQETQYF.

J is TRBJ2-3 and V is TRBV28; D remains unclear. There are 15 residues in the CDR3. The ends were cut back, 1 base at V and 3 bases at J, with 11 bases in the middle. Germline V lookup: CDR1 MDHEN, CDR2 SYDVKM. CDR3 coding DNA: TGTGCCAGCAGTTTATCGGATAGCTTGACAGATACGCAGTATTTT. It specifies CASSLSDSLTDTQYF.

Only a few counts were recorded for this clone. The chain couples TRBV19 to TRBJ2-4, with 11 bases matching TRBD2. Trimming cost V 7 bases and J 5 bases; bases outside gene matches: 16. Looked up from germline, CDR1 is LNHDA and CDR2 is SQIVND (reference sequence). The CDR3 has 18 amino acids. CDR3 sequence: CASNDRRWGGLAENIQYF. The DNA of the CDR3 is TGTGCCAGTAACGATCGGAGGTGGGGGGGACTAGCGGAAAACATTCAGTACTTC.

For the CDR3, the DNA is TGCGCCAGCAGCTTGAACAGGGCGGGCCAAGAGACCCAGTACTTC. This gives the protein CASSLNRAGQETQYF. V is TRBV5-1 and J is TRBJ2-5; TRBD1 might be the D (6 bases). This CDR3 contains 15 residues. CDR1 is SGHRS and CDR2 is YFSETQ in the germline V gene. The ends were cut back, 1 base at V and 1 base at J, with 11 bases in the middle.